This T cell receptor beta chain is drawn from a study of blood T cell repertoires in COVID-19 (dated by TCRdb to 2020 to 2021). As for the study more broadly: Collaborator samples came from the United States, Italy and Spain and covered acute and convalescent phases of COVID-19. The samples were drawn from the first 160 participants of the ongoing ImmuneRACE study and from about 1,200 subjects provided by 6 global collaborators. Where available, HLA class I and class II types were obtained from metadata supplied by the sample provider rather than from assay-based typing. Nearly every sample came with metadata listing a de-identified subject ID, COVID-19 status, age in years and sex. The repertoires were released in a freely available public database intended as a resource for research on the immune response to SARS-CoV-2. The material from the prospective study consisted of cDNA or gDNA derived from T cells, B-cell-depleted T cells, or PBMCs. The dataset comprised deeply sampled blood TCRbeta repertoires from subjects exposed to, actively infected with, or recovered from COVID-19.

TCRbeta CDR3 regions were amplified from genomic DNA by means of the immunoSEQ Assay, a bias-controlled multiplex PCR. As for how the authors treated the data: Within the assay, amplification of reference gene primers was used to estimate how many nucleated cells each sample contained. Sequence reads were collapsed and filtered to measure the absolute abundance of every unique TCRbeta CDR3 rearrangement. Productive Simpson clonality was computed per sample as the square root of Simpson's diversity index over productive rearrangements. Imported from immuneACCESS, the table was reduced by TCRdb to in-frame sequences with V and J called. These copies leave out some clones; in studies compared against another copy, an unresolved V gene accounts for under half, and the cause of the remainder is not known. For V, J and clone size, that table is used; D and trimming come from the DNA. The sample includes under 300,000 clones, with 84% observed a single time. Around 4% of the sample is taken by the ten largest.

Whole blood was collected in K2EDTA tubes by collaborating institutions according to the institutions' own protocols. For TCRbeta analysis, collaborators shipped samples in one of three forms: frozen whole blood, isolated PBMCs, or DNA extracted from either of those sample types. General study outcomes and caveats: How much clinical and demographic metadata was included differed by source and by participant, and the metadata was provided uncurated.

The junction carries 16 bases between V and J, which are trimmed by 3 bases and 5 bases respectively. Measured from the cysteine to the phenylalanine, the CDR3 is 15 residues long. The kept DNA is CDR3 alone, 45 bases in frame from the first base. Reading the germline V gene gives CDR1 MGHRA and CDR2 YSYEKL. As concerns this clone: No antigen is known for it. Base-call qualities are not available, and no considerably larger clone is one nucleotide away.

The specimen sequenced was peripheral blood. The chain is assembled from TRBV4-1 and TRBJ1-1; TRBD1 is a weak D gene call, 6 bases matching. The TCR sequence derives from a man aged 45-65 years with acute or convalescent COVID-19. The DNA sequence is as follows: TGCGCCAGCAGCCACCCGACAGGCCCGGGGACTGAAGCTTTCTTT. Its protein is CASSHPTGPGTEAFF.